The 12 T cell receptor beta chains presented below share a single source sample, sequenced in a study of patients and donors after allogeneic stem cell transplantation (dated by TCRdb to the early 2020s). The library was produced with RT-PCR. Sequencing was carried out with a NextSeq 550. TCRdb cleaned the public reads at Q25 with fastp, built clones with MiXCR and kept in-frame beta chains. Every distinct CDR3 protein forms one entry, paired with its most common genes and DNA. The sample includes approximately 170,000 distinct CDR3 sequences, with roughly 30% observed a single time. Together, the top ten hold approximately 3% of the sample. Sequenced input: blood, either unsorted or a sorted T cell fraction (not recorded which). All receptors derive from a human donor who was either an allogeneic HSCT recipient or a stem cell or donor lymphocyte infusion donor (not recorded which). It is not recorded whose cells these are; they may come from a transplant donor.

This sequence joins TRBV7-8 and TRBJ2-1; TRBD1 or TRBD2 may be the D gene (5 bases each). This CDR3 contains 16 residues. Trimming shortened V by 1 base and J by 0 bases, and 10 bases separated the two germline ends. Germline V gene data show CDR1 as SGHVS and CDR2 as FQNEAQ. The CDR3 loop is CASSLEAGSSYNEQFF. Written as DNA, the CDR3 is TGTGCCAGCAGCTTAGAGGCAGGGAGCTCCTACAATGAGCAGTTCTTC.

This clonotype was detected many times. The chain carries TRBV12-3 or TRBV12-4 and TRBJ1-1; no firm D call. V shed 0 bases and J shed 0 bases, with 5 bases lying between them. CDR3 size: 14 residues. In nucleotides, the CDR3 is TGTGCCAGCAGTTTAGCCAAGATGAACACTGAAGCTTTCTTT. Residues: CASSLAKMNTEAFF.

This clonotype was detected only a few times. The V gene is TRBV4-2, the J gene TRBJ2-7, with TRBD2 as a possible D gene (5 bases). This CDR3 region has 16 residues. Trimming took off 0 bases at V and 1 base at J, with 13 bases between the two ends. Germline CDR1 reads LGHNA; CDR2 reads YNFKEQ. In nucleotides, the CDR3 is TGTGCCAGCAGCCAAGAGGTTCTAGGCGGGTCCTACGAGCAGTACTTC. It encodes CASSQEVLGGSYEQYF.

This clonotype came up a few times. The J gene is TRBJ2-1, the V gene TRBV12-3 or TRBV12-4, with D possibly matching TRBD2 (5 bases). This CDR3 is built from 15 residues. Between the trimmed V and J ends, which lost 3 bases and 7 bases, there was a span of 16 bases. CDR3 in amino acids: CASSFRRTDNNEQFF. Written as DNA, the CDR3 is TGTGCCAGCAGTTTCCGGAGGACCGATAATAATGAGCAGTTCTTC.

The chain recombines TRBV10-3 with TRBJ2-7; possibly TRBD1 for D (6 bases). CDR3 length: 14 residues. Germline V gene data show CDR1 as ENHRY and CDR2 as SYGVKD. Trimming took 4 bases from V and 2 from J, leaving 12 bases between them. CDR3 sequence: CAISGWDTAYEQYF. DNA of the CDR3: TGTGCCATCAGTGGGTGGGACACGGCCTACGAGCAGTACTTC.

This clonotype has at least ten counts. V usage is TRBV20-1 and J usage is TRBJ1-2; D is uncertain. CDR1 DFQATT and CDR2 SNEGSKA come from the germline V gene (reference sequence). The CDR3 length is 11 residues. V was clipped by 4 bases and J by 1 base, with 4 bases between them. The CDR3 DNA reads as TGCAGTGCTACGATTAACTATGGCTACACCTTC. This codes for CSATINYGYTF.

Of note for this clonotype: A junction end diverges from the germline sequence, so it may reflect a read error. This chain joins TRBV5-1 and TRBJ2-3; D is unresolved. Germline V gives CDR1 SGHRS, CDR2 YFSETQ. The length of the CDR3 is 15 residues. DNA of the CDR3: TGCGCCAGCAGCTCCAGCCCGGCAGACACAGATCCGCAGTATTTT. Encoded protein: CASSSSPADTDPQYF.

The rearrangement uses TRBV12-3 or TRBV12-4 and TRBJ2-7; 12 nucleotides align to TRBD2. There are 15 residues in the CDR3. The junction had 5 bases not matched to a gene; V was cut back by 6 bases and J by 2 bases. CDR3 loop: CASRLGLAGPYEQYF. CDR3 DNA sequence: TGTGCCAGCAGGTTGGGACTAGCGGGCCCCTACGAGCAGTACTTC.

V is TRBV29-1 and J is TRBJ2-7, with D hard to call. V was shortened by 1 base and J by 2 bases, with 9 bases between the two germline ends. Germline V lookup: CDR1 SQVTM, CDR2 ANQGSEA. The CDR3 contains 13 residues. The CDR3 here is CSVEADVPYEQYF. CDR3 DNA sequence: TGCAGCGTTGAAGCGGATGTCCCCTACGAGCAGTACTTC.

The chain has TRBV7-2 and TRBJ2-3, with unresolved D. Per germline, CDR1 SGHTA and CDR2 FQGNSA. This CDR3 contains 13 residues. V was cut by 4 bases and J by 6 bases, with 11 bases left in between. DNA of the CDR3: TGTGCCAGCAGCTCCGAGGTGGCTGATACGCAGTATTTT. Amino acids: CASSSEVADTQYF. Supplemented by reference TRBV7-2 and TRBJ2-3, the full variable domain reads GAGVSQSPSNKVTEKGKDVELRCDPISGHTALYWYRQSLGQGLEFLIYFQGNSAPDKSGLPSDRFSAERTGGSVSTLTIQRTQQEDSAVYLCASSSEVADTQYFGPGTRLTVL.

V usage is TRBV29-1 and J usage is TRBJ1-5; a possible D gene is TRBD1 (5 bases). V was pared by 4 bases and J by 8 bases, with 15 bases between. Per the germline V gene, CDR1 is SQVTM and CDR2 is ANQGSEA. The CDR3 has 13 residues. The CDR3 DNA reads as TGCAGCGTTGGGAGGGACCGTTCCGAGCCCCAGCATTTT. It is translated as CSVGRDRSEPQHF.

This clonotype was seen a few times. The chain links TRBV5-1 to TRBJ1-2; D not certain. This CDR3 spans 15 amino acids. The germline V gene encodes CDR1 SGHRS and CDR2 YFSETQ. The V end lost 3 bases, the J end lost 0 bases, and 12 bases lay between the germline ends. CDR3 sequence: CASSSDPTANYGYTF. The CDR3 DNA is TGCGCCAGCAGCTCCGACCCGACGGCTAACTATGGCTACACCTTC.